This is a list of T cell receptor beta chains from one sample in a study of T cell repertoires in cytomegalovirus infection. Each CDR3 protein gets one entry after TCRdb re-called the reads with MiXCR. The profile shows around 300,000 distinct CDR3 sequences, approximately 22% of them singletons. Their target antigens are unknown. The specimen comprised cultured PBMCs, sampled from culture after CMV antigen stimulation. The receptors shown here come from a human donor in good health (CMV status not recorded). Some clones in this sample may be carry-over from other donors' samples. CDR3s include the opening cysteine and the closing phenylalanine or tryptophan. D genes are given only for firm matches. Clone size appears in some rows only: once, few, many, or a class for an expanded clone.

NA	TRBJ1-4	NA	TRBV7-6	CASSLTKVQQLFF	TGTGCCAGCAGCTTAACTAAGGTTCAACAACTGTTTTTT
few	TRBJ1-4	NA	TRBV5-1	CASSPRGGGELFF	TGCGCCAGCAGCCCTCGGGGGGGCGGAGAACTGTTTTTT
NA	TRBJ2-1	TRBD1	TRBV6-1	CASSTRTGRIEQFF	TGTGCCAGCAGTACCCGGACAGGGAGGATTGAGCAGTTCTTC
NA	TRBJ2-2	TRBD2	TRBV27	CASSPPGGGYTGELFF	TGTGCCAGCAGTCCACCCGGGGGAGGGTACACCGGGGAGCTGTTTTTT
many	TRBJ2-3	TRBD1	TRBV12-3/TRBV12-4	CASSTGTGSTDTQYF	TGTGCCAGCAGTACGGGGACAGGTAGCACAGATACGCAGTATTTT
NA	TRBJ2-5	NA	TRBV7-2	CASSLFSVETQYF	TGTGCCAGCAGCTTATTTAGTGTGGAGACCCAGTACTTC
few	TRBJ2-1	NA	TRBV12-3/TRBV12-4	CASSLGTRGRGNNEQFF	TGTGCCAGCAGTTTAGGGACCCGAGGCAGGGGAAACAATGAGCAGTTCTTC
few	TRBJ2-3	TRBD2	TRBV7-3	CASSFTGGGDTQYF	TGTGCCAGCAGCTTCACGGGAGGCGGAGATACGCAGTATTTT
many	TRBJ2-5	NA	TRBV7-2	CASSLAPVYQETQYF	TGTGCCAGCAGCTTAGCGCCGGTGTACCAAGAGACCCAGTACTTC
NA	TRBJ2-3	NA	TRBV7-3	CASSPGPYQVSTDTQYF	TGTGCCAGCAGCCCTGGACCCTATCAGGTTTCCACAGATACGCAGTATTTT
NA	TRBJ2-7	NA	TRBV6-2/TRBV6-3	CASSYGWGEEQYF	TGTGCCAGCAGTTACGGCTGGGGGGAAGAGCAGTACTTC
many	TRBJ1-1	TRBD1	TRBV6-6	CASDAGQGAPGTEAFF	TGTGCCAGCGACGCGGGACAGGGGGCCCCGGGGACTGAAGCTTTCTTT
many	TRBJ2-7	NA	TRBV7-2	CASSFGQSLYEQYF	TGTGCCAGCAGCTTTGGACAGTCGCTCTACGAGCAGTACTTC
many	TRBJ2-2	TRBD2	TRBV7-2	CASSAPRRLAGITGELFF	TGTGCCAGCAGCGCCCCTCGCCGGCTAGCGGGAATTACCGGGGAGCTGTTTTTT
NA	TRBJ1-1	NA	TRBV24-1	CATSEPGDTEAFF	TGTGCCACCAGTGAGCCGGGAGACACTGAAGCTTTCTTT
NA	TRBJ1-2	NA	TRBV7-3	CASSPRRDAGYTF	TGTGCCAGCAGCCCCCGGCGGGATGCTGGCTACACCTTC
NA	TRBJ2-1	TRBD2	TRBV6-1	CASSQRTSVRSYNEQFF	TGTGCCAGCAGTCAACGCACTAGCGTCCGCTCCTACAATGAGCAGTTCTTC
many	TRBJ1-5	TRBD1	TRBV7-2	CASSSTTGQRRQPQHF	TGTGCCAGCAGCTCCACGACGGGACAGCGACGGCAGCCCCAGCATTTT
NA	TRBJ1-1	NA	TRBV28	CASRGRRSHTEAFF	TGTGCCAGCAGGGGTCGAAGGTCTCACACTGAAGCTTTCTTT
many	TRBJ2-7	TRBD1	TRBV12-3/TRBV12-4	CASSSDRGEQYF	TGTGCCAGCAGTTCGGACAGGGGCGAGCAGTACTTC
few	TRBJ1-1	TRBD1	TRBV7-2	CASSLRGQDTEAFF	TGTGCCAGCAGCTTACGGGGACAGGACACTGAAGCTTTCTTT
many	TRBJ1-5	NA	TRBV12-5	CRGNQPQHF	TGCCGGGGGAATCAGCCCCAGCATTTT
NA	TRBJ2-5	NA	TRBV12-3/TRBV12-4	CASRFDGETQYF	TGTGCCAGCCGCTTCGACGGGGAGACCCAGTACTTC
few	TRBJ1-4	NA	TRBV7-9	CASSPGAAVEKLFF	TGTGCCAGCAGCCCCGGGGCGGCGGTTGAAAAACTGTTTTTT
few	TRBJ1-2	NA	TRBV4-3	CASSQDLKGYGYTF	TGCGCCAGCAGCCAAGACCTCAAGGGATATGGCTACACCTTC
NA	TRBJ2-7	TRBD1	TRBV11-2	CASSYSGTDAYEQYF	TGTGCCAGCAGCTACTCCGGGACAGACGCCTACGAGCAGTACTTC
NA	TRBJ1-5	NA	TRBV6-2/TRBV6-3	CASMRQGDQPQHF	TGTGCCAGCATGCGCCAAGGGGACCAGCCCCAGCATTTT
many	TRBJ2-1	NA	TRBV7-2	CASSLYKEQFF	TGTGCCAGCAGCCTCTATAAGGAGCAGTTCTTC
NA	TRBJ1-5	TRBD1	TRBV30	CAWSAGTADQPQHF	TGTGCCTGGAGTGCGGGGACAGCTGATCAGCCCCAGCATTTT
few	TRBJ2-1	TRBD2	TRBV23-1	CASSQLAGDFPVIAEQFF	TGCGCCAGCAGTCAACTAGCGGGAGATTTCCCCGTAATAGCTGAGCAGTTCTTC
NA	TRBJ1-6	NA	TRBV27	CASKSSYNSPLHF	TGTGCCAGCAAGAGCTCCTATAATTCACCCCTCCACTTT
NA	TRBJ1-1	NA	TRBV7-2	CASSLAIVNTEAFF	TGTGCCAGCAGCTTGGCTATCGTGAACACTGAAGCTTTCTTT
few	TRBJ2-1	TRBD2	TRBV7-6	CASSLFRTDSSSGANHNEQFF	TGTGCCAGCAGCTTATTCCGGACAGACTCCTCTAGCGGGGCGAACCACAATGAGCAGTTCTTC
once	TRBJ1-1	NA	TRBV9	CASSVGGWDTEAFF	TGTGCCAGCAGCGTAGGGGGCTGGGACACTGAAGCTTTCTTT
NA	TRBJ2-1	TRBD1	TRBV6-5	CASSYWDRDNEQFF	TGTGCCAGCAGTTATTGGGACAGGGACAATGAGCAGTTCTTC
NA	TRBJ2-1	TRBD2	TRBV19	CASRELKGTRGYNEQFF	TGTGCCAGTAGAGAATTGAAAGGGACTAGAGGTTACAATGAGCAGTTCTTC
NA	TRBJ2-7	NA	TRBV19	CASSSWTVAYEQYF	TGTGCCAGTAGTTCCTGGACTGTCGCCTACGAGCAGTACTTC
many	TRBJ2-1	TRBD2	TRBV7-3	CASSPRSGTTNNEQFF	TGTGCCAGCAGCCCGCGATCCGGGACTACAAACAATGAGCAGTTCTTC
NA	TRBJ2-2	TRBD2	TRBV6-6	CASSRTSGKTGELFF	TGTGCCAGCAGCCGGACTAGCGGGAAAACCGGGGAGCTGTTTTTT
many	TRBJ2-2	NA	TRBV6-5	CASSSRTDNTGELFF	TGTGCCAGCAGTTCCCGGACGGATAACACCGGGGAGCTGTTTTTT
NA	TRBJ1-6	NA	TRBV27	CASSDRFNSPLHF	TGTGCCAGCAGCGACAGGTTTAATTCACCCCTCCACTTT
few	TRBJ1-2	TRBD1	TRBV7-2	CASSLGGQADYGYTF	TGTGCCAGCAGCTTAGGAGGACAGGCAGACTATGGCTACACCTTC
NA	TRBJ1-1	NA	TRBV12-3/TRBV12-4	CASSLTRVEAFF	TGTGCCAGCAGTTTGACGCGGGTCGAAGCTTTCTTT
few	TRBJ2-7	NA	TRBV6-2/TRBV6-3	CASSYLGRPDEQYF	TGTGCCAGCAGTTATTTGGGCAGGCCGGACGAGCAGTACTTC